A single sample gave rise to the 25 T cell receptor beta chains below, sequenced in a study of OX40 agonist ivuxolimab in advanced cancers. Some clones are missing from TCRdb's copy, which holds only in-frame ones; the method was immunoSEQ multiplex PCR. The data contain 74,000 or so clones, roughly 93% of them singletons. Source: CD4+ or CD8+ T cells sorted from blood, taken in a trial of the OX40 agonist ivuxolimab. All receptors derive from an adult with an advanced solid tumor such as melanoma, head and neck, liver or kidney cancer.

The chain joins TRBV19 to TRBJ2-7; D call uncertain. Germline assignment: CDR1 LNHDA and CDR2 SQIVND (reference sequence). The length of the CDR3 is 13 residues. V shed 5 bases and J shed 0 bases, with 8 bases lying between them. CDR3 nucleotides: TGTGCCAGTAGTGCTGGAAGCTCCTACGAGCAGTACTTC. Encoded protein: CASSAGSSYEQYF.

V is TRBV2 and J is TRBJ1-1, with D possibly matching TRBD1 (6 bases). The germline CDR1 and CDR2 sequences are SNHLY and FYNNEI. The CDR3 sequence is 13 residues long. Trimming shortened V by 4 bases and J by 1 base, and 7 bases separated the two germline ends. In DNA form, the CDR3 reads TGTGCCAGCAGTGCAGGGGAGAACACTGAAGCTTTCTTT. This translates into CASSAGENTEAFF.

The rearrangement joins TRBV28 to TRBJ1-2; 7 bases match TRBD1. Germline-derived CDR1 and CDR2 are MDHEN and SYDVKM. V was pared by 7 bases and J by 3 bases, with 2 bases of the junction left unmatched. The CDR3 length is 12 residues. CDR3 nucleotide sequence: TGTGCCAGCAACGACAGGGACTATGGCTACACCTTC. The encoded protein is CASNDRDYGYTF.

Only one count was recorded for this clone. This chain connects TRBV25-1 to TRBJ1-3; D possibly corresponds to TRBD1 (6 bases). Germline-derived CDR1 and CDR2 are MGHDK and SYGVNS. The CDR3 extends over 14 amino acids. CDR3 DNA: TGTGATCGCGGGGAAGGGGGATCGGGAAACACCATATATTTT. This encodes CDRGEGGSGNTIYF.

The rearrangement uses TRBV10-1 and TRBJ2-1; D possibly corresponds to TRBD1 (5 bases). V dropped 2 bases and J dropped 3 bases, with 14 bases sitting between them. CDR1 is WNHNN, CDR2 SYGVQD, per germline (reference sequence). CDR3 length equals 16 residues. CDR3 nucleotides: TGCGCCAGCAGTGAGGGTAGGCAGGGCGGCTACAATGAGCAGTTCTTC. It translates to CASSEGRQGGYNEQFF.

The chain employs TRBV7-8 and TRBJ1-2, with 10 bases matching TRBD1. V shed 4 bases and J 0 bases; nucleotides not matched to a gene: 11. This CDR3 comprises 18 residues. CDR1 is SGHVS, CDR2 FQNEAQ, per germline. CDR3 nucleotide sequence: TGTGCCAGCAGCTCTAGTGGACAGGGGGGAACTGCTAACTATGGCTACACCTTC. It translates to CASSSSGQGGTANYGYTF.

This rearrangement joins TRBV5-4 to TRBJ2-1, with TRBD2 matching 16 bases. In germline, CDR1 is SGHNT, CDR2 YYREEE (reference sequence). V was pared by 3 bases and J by 4 bases, with 4 bases of the junction left unmatched. The CDR3 runs to 17 residues. This chain's CDR3 is CASSSGTSGGDYNEQFF. In DNA, the CDR3 is TGTGCCAGCAGCTCCGGGACTAGCGGGGGGGATTACAATGAGCAGTTCTTC. Full variable domain (missing parts from reference TRBV5-4 and TRBJ2-1): ETGVTQSPTHLIKTRGQQVTLRCSSQSGHNTVSWYQQALGQGPQFIFQYYREEENGRGNFPPRFSGLQFPNYSSELNVNALELDDSALYLCASSSGTSGGDYNEQFFGPGTRLTVL.

This clone came up once. The chain joins TRBV5-6 to TRBJ1-2; no reliable D call. The germline CDR1 and CDR2 sequences are SGHDT and YYEEEE. The germline V and J ends were trimmed by 4 bases and 6 bases, with 10 bases remaining between them. The length of the CDR3 is 12 residues. The CDR3 sequence: CASSLTDHGYTF. The CDR3 DNA reads as TGTGCCAGCAGCCTGACGGACCATGGCTACACCTTC.

V is TRBV11-2 and J is TRBJ1-2, with D maybe TRBD1 (5 bases). V was shortened by 5 bases and J by 4 bases, with 11 bases between the two germline ends. The CDR3 runs 13 residues. Germline CDR1 is SGHAT and CDR2 is FQNNGV. The CDR3 sequence: CASSGAGPYGYTF. The DNA of the CDR3 is TGTGCCAGCAGCGGAGCGGGGCCCTATGGCTACACCTTC.

The chain is built from TRBV4-3 and TRBJ1-5; D is possibly TRBD1 (5 bases). The CDR3 totals 14 residues. Trimming removed 0 bases from V and 10 bases from J, with 13 bases in between. In germline, CDR1 is LGHNA, CDR2 YSLEER. CDR3 sequence: CASSQDTLGLPQHF. In nucleotides, the CDR3 is TGCGCCAGCAGCCAAGATACATTGGGGCTTCCCCAGCATTTT.

The V gene is TRBV10-2, the J gene TRBJ2-1; 8 nucleotides line up with TRBD2. V gave up 6 bases and J gave up 2 bases; unmatched junction bases: 3. Germline V gene sequence: CDR1 WSHSY, CDR2 SAAADI. The CDR3 loop spans 14 amino acids. The chain's CDR3 is CASRSGGPYNEQFF. The CDR3 DNA is TGCGCCAGCAGATCGGGAGGGCCCTACAATGAGCAGTTCTTC.

The V call is TRBV18, the J call TRBJ2-5; D possibly corresponds to TRBD2 (5 bases). This CDR3 is built from 14 residues. CDR1 and CDR2 (germline): KGHSH, LQKENI. V was trimmed by 3 bases and J by 5 bases, leaving 13 bases between them. The CDR3 nucleotides are TGTGCCAGCTCACCTCCAGCGGTGGTGGAGACCCAGTACTTC. As protein: CASSPPAVVETQYF.

The rearrangement links TRBV28 to TRBJ1-5; D unclear. The germline V and J ends were trimmed by 11 bases and 7 bases, with 15 bases remaining between them. The CDR3 totals 12 residues. Germline V gives CDR1 MDHEN, CDR2 SYDVKM. DNA of the CDR3: TGTGCCGGTAGTGTACGAGGACAGCCCCAGCATTTT. Its translation is CAGSVRGQPQHF.

Of note for this clone: A junction boundary mismatches the germline segment, possibly from a read error. The CDR3 here is CASSTGQSSGNTTYF. DNA of the CDR3: TGTGCCAGCAGTACGGGACAGAGCTCTGGAAACACCACATATTTT. V and J are TRBV28 and TRBJ1-3, with TRBD1 matching 7 bases. CDR1 is MDHEN, CDR2 SYDVKM, per germline. This CDR3 is built from 15 residues.

The chain recombines TRBV6-6 with TRBJ2-7; D possibly corresponds to TRBD2 (5 bases). The CDR3 runs to 15 residues. V gave up 0 bases and J gave up 4 bases, with 13 bases separating them. Looked up from germline, CDR1 is MNHNY and CDR2 is SVGAGI (reference sequence). The DNA for the CDR3 is TGTGCCAGCAGTTACTCGGAGGCATATGGGTACGAGCAGTACTTC. Amino acids: CASSYSEAYGYEQYF.

The V call is TRBV7-2, the J call TRBJ2-3; D is ambiguous. V dropped 0 bases and J dropped 2 bases, with 6 bases sitting between them. The CDR3 runs to 14 residues. Germline CDR1 SGHTA, CDR2 FQGNSA. CDR3 in amino acids: CASSLAMVTDTQYF. In DNA form, the CDR3 reads TGTGCCAGCAGCTTAGCGATGGTCACAGATACGCAGTATTTT. Using reference TRBV7-2 and TRBJ2-3 for the parts outside the CDR3, the full variable domain is GAGVSQSPSNKVTEKGKDVELRCDPISGHTALYWYRQSLGQGLEFLIYFQGNSAPDKSGLPSDRFSAERTGGSVSTLTIQRTQQEDSAVYLCASSLAMVTDTQYFGPGTRLTVL.

The V call is TRBV28, the J call TRBJ1-4, with no clear D. Trimming cost V 6 bases and J 3 bases, with 20 bases left between them. This CDR3 comprises 17 residues. Germline CDR1 is MDHEN and CDR2 is SYDVKM. CDR3 sequence: CASRPFPFGPSNEKLFF. DNA of the CDR3: TGTGCCAGCAGACCGTTTCCCTTTGGGCCATCTAATGAAAAACTGTTTTTT.

The rearrangement uses TRBV5-6 and TRBJ1-1; maybe TRBD1 (6 bases). Trimming removed 4 bases at V and 0 bases at J, with 10 bases between. Germline V gene lookup returns CDR1 SGHDT and CDR2 YYEEEE. The CDR3 length is 14 residues. The CDR3 reads CASSPGTLNTEAFF. Written as DNA, the CDR3 is TGTGCCAGCAGCCCCGGGACATTGAACACTGAAGCTTTCTTT.

This chain connects TRBV11-2 to TRBJ2-3; tentatively, D is TRBD2 (5 bases). Germline V gene lookup returns CDR1 SGHAT and CDR2 FQNNGV. The CDR3 runs 15 residues. The germline V and J ends were trimmed by 1 base and 2 bases, with 10 bases remaining between them. This CDR3 reads CASSLGAGNTDTQYF. The CDR3 DNA reads TGTGCCAGCAGCTTAGGGGCGGGCAACACAGATACGCAGTATTTT.

The chain links TRBV29-1 to TRBJ2-5, with D perhaps assigned TRBD1 or TRBD2 (5 bases each). This CDR3 has 12 amino acids. With 7 bases removed from V and 5 bases from J, the gap between germline ends came to 14 bases. CDR1 is SQVTM, CDR2 ANQGSEA, per germline. The CDR3 bases are TGCAGCGGAGTTCGGGGCTCGGAGACCCAGTACTTC. This sequence encodes CSGVRGSETQYF. Filled out from reference TRBV29-1 and TRBJ2-5, the complete variable domain reads SAVISQKPSRDICQRGTSLTIQCQVDSQVTMMFWYRQQPGQSLTLIATANQGSEATYESGFVIDKFPISRPNLTFSTLTVSNMSPEDSSIYLCSGVRGSETQYFGPGTRLLVL.

The chain couples TRBV7-3 to TRBJ2-1; D remains unclear. CDR3 length equals 13 residues. Per the germline V gene, CDR1 is SGHTA and CDR2 is FQGTGA. V shed 2 bases and J shed 7 bases, with 9 bases lying between them. The CDR3 DNA sequence: TGTGCCAGCAGCTTATCGGTGGGGAATGAGCAGTTCTTC. It translates to CASSLSVGNEQFF.

This chain links TRBV28 with TRBJ2-7, with D tentatively TRBD1 (5 bases). CDR3 size: 12 residues. Looked up from germline, CDR1 is MDHEN and CDR2 is SYDVKM. V was pared by 6 bases and J by 3 bases, with 9 bases between. The CDR3 DNA reads TGTGCCAGCAGGGACACGGTCTACGAGCAGTACTTC. Translating it yields CASRDTVYEQYF. Based on the CDR3 plus reference TRBV28 and TRBJ2-7, the full variable domain is DVKVTQSSRYLVKRTGEKVFLECVQDMDHENMFWYRQDPGLGLRLIYFSYDVKMKEKGDIPEGYSVSREKKERFSLILESASTNQTSMYLCASRDTVYEQYFGPGTRLTVT.

V usage is TRBV6-6 and J usage is TRBJ2-7; 7 bases align to TRBD1. This CDR3 is 13 amino acids long. CDR1 and CDR2 (germline): MNHNY, SVGAGI (reference sequence). The V gene end was trimmed by 7 bases and the J gene end by 6 bases; junction bases not matched to a gene: 9. CDR3 region: CASNYDRASEQYF. The DNA for the CDR3 is TGTGCCAGCAACTACGACAGGGCGAGCGAGCAGTACTTC.

The V gene is TRBV6-6, the J gene TRBJ2-1; 8 positions agree with TRBD2. The CDR3 sequence is 14 residues long. Trimming at V came to 6 bases and at J to 3 bases, leaving 4 bases not matched to a gene. Looked up from germline, CDR1 is MNHNY and CDR2 is SVGAGI (reference sequence). The CDR3 is CASSPTSGYNEQFF. DNA for the CDR3: TGTGCCAGCAGCCCCACTAGCGGCTACAATGAGCAGTTCTTC.

The gene calls are TRBV15 and TRBJ2-1; 8 nucleotides align to TRBD2. This CDR3 is 16 amino acids long. Trimming removed 5 bases from V and 6 bases from J; junction bases left unmatched: 12. The germline V gene has CDR1 LNHNV and CDR2 YYDKDF (reference sequence). This CDR3 is CATSVPTGGGPNEQFF. The CDR3 DNA follows: TGTGCCACCAGCGTACCAACCGGCGGGGGGCCCAATGAGCAGTTCTTC.